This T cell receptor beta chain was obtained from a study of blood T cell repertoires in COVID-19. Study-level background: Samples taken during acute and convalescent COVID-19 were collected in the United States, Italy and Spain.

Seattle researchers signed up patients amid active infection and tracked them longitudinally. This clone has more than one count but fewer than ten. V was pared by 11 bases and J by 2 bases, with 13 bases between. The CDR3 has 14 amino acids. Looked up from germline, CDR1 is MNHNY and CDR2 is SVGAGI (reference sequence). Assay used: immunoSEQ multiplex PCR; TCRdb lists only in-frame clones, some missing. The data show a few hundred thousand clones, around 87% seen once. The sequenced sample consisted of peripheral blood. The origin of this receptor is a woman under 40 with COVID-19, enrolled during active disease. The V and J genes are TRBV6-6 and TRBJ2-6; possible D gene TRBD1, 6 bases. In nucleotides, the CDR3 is TGTGCCGGCTCAGGGGCGACTGGGGCCAACGTCCTGACTTTC. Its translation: CAGSGATGANVLTF.